This T cell receptor beta chain was profiled in a study of lymphopenia after photon versus proton radiotherapy (dated by TCRdb to between 2018 and 2020). Study-wide context: Photon and proton radiation therapy were compared by the study for their immunological effects in patients with gastrointestinal tumors who developed high-grade lymphopenia. A cohort of some 20 patients with gastrointestinal tumors who received either photon or proton therapy and subsequently developed lymphopenia was included. The study was designed to characterize how the impact on the immune system differs between the two radiation modalities.

Library method: the immunoSEQ multiplex PCR assay. Alongside multiparametric flow cytometry, deep sequencing of rearranged TCR beta loci was used to profile the T cell repertoires. TCRdb's version of the immuneACCESS table is confined to in-frame rearrangements and falls short of the full clone set. An unresolved V gene accounts for under half of the shortfall where checked; the remainder is of unknown origin. This sample is represented by around 59,000 clones; 84% of them were singletons. Around 1.9% of the sample is taken by the ten largest. From cysteine to phenylalanine, the CDR3 is 15 amino acids long. Here the CDR3 DNA is all that survives: 45 bases in frame from base 1. V was cut back by 0 bases and J by 1 base, leaving a gap of 10 bases between them. CDR1 GTSNPN and CDR2 SVGIG are derived from the germline V gene (reference sequence). As regards this clone: No cognate antigen has been identified for it. Qualities for individual bases were not recorded, and no much larger clone is one base off.

What the authors observed across the whole study: Across the cohort, an inverse correlation was found between a larger post-nadir drop in TCR diversity and overall survival time among patients who died. During treatment, patients who received proton therapy stayed relatively stable, whereas patients who received photon therapy lost naive T cells and TCR diversity and gained effector/memory populations. The survival association was assessed only in patients who died, and better survival with proton therapy was presented by the authors as a possibility rather than a demonstrated result. Once the lymphocyte count had reached its nadir, the repertoires of photon-treated patients showed oligoclonal expansion, particularly of CD8+ Temra cells, and this expansion drove the decline in diversity.

This sequence was found in a man between 60 and 70 years old with pancreatic cancer. Source: peripheral blood, taken from a patient treated with proton-based radiotherapy. The sequence joins TRBV30 to TRBJ2-1; no D gene is confidently identified. CDR3 protein: CAWSVPGGSYNEQFF. At the DNA level, the sequence is TGTGCCTGGAGTGTACCGGGTGGATCCTACAATGAGCAGTTCTTC.